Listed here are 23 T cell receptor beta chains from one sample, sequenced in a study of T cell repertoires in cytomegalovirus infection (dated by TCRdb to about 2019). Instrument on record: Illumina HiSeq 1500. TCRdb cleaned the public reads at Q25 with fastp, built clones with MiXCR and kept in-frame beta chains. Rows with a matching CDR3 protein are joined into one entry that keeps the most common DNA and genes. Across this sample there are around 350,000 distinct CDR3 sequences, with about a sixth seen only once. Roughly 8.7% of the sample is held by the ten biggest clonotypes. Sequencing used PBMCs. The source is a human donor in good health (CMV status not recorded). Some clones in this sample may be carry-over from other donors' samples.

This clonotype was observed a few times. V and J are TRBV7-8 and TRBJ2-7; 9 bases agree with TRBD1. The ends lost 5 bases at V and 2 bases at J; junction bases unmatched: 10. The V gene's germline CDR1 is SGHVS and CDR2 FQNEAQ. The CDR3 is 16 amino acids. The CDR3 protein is CASSPMTGGSTYEQYF. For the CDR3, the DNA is TGTGCCAGCAGCCCAATGACAGGGGGGTCGACCTACGAGCAGTACTTC.

In nucleotides, the CDR3 is TGTGCCAGCACCTCCCCAGGCCAGTCTTACGAGCAGTACTTC. Its protein product is CASTSPGQSYEQYF. The chain combines TRBV6-5 with TRBJ2-7; no clear D. This CDR3 has 14 amino acids. The germline V gene has CDR1 MNHEY and CDR2 SVGAGI. Between the trimmed V and J ends, which lost 7 bases and 4 bases, there was a span of 17 bases.

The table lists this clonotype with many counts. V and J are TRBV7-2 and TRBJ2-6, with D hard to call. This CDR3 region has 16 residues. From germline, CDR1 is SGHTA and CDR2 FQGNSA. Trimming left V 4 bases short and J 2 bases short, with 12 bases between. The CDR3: CASSSTTVPGANVLTF. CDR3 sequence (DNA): TGTGCCAGCAGCTCAACAACCGTCCCTGGGGCCAACGTCCTGACTTTC. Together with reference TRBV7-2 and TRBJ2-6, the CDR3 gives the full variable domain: GAGVSQSPSNKVTEKGKDVELRCDPISGHTALYWYRQSLGQGLEFLIYFQGNSAPDKSGLPSDRFSAERTGGSVSTLTIQRTQQEDSAVYLCASSSTTVPGANVLTFGAGSRLTVL.

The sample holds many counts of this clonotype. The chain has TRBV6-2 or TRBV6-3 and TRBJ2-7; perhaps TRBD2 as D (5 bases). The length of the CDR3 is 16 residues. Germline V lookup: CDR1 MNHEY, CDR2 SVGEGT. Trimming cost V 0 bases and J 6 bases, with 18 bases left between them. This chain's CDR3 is CASSYSRALPGGEQYF. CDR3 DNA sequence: TGTGCCAGCAGTTACTCGAGGGCTCTTCCCGGAGGCGAGCAGTACTTC.

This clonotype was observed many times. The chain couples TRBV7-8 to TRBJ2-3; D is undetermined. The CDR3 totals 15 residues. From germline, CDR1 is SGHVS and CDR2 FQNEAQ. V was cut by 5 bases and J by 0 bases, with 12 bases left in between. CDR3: CASSLVPVSTDTQYF. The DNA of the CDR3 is TGTGCCAGCAGCCTTGTACCCGTAAGCACAGATACGCAGTATTTT.

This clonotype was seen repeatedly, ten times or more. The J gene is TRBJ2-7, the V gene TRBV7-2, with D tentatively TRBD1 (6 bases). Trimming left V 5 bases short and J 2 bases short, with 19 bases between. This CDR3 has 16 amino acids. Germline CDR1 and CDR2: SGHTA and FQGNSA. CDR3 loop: CASSQPTDRPTYEQYF. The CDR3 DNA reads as TGTGCCAGCAGCCAACCCACTGACAGGCCGACCTACGAGCAGTACTTC.

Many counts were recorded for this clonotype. In DNA form, the CDR3 reads TGTGCCAGCAGTTACGGTTCGTTTCAGAATACGCAGTATTTT. The encoded protein is CASSYGSFQNTQYF. The chain joins TRBV6-2 or TRBV6-3 to TRBJ2-3; D gene ambiguous. Trimming took off 2 bases at V and 7 bases at J, with 13 bases between the two ends. CDR1 and CDR2 (germline): MNHEY, SVGEGT. The CDR3 totals 14 residues.

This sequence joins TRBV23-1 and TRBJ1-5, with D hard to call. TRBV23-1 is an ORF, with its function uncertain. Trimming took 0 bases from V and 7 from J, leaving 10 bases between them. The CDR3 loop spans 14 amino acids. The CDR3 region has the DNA TGCGCCAGCAGTCAATCGGCTCGACGGCAGCCCCAGCATTTT. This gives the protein CASSQSARRQPQHF.

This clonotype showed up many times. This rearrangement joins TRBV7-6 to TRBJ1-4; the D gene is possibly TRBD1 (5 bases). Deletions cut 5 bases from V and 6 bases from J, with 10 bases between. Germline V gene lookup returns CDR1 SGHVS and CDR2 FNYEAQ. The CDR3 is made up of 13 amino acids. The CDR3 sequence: CASSKGNDEKLFF. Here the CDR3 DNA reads TGTGCCAGCAGCAAGGGGAACGATGAAAAACTGTTTTTT. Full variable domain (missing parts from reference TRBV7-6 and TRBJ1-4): GAGVSQSPRYKVTKRGQDVALRCDPISGHVSLYWYRQALGQGPEFLTYFNYEAQQDKSGLPNDRFSAERPEGSISTLTIQRTEQRDSAMYRCASSKGNDEKLFFGSGTQLSVL.

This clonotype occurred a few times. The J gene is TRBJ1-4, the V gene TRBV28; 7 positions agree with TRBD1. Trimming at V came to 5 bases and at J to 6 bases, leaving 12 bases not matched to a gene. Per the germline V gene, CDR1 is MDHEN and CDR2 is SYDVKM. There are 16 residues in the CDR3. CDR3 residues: CASSLLGQVSDEKLFF. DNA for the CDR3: TGTGCCAGCAGTCTACTAGGACAGGTGTCGGATGAAAAACTGTTTTTT.

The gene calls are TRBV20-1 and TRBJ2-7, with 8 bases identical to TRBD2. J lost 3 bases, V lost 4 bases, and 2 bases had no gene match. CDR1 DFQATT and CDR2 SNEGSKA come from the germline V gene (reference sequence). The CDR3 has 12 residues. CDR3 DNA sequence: TGCAGTGCTACCGGGGGGGTCTACGAGCAGTACTTC. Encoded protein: CSATGGVYEQYF.

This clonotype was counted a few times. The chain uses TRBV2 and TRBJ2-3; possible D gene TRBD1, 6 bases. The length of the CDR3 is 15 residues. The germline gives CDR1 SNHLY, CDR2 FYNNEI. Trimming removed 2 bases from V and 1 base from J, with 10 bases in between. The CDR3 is CASSERAGGTDTQYF. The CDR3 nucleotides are TGTGCCAGCAGTGAAAGGGCAGGGGGCACAGATACGCAGTATTTT.

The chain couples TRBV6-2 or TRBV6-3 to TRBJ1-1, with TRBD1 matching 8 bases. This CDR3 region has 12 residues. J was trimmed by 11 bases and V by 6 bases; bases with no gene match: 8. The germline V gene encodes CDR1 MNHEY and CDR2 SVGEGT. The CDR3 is CASRRSTGGAFF. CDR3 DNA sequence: TGTGCCAGCAGGAGATCAACAGGGGGGGCTTTCTTT.

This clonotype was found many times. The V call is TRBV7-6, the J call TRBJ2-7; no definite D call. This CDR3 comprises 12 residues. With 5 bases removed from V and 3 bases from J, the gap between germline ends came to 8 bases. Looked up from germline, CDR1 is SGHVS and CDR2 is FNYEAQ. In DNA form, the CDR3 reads TGTGCCAGCAGCCCGGACGGCTACGAGCAGTACTTC. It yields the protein CASSPDGYEQYF.

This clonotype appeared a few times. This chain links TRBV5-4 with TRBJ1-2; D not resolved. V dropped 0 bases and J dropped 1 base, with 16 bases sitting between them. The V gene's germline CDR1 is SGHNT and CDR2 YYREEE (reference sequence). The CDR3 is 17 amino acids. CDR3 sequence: CASSLGVEIPNNYGYTF. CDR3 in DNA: TGTGCCAGCAGCTTGGGGGTTGAGATTCCTAATAACTATGGCTACACCTTC.

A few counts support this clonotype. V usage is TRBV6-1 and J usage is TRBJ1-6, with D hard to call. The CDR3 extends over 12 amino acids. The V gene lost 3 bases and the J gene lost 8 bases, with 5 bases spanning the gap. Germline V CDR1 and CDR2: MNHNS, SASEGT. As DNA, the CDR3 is TGTGCCAGCAGTGAGTTATATTCACCCCTCCACTTT. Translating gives CASSELYSPLHF.

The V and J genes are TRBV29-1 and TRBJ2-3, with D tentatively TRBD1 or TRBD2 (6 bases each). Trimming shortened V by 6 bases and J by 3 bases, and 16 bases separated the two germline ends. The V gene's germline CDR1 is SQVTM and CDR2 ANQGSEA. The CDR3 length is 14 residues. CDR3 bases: TGCAGCGTCGAGTTCTGGGGGGCAACAGATACGCAGTATTTT. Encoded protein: CSVEFWGATDTQYF.

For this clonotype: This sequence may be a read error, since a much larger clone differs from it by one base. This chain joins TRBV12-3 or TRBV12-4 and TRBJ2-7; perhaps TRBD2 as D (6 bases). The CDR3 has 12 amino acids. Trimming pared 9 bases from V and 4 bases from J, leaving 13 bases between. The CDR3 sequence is CARSPGDYEQYF. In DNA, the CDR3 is TGTGCCAGAAGCCCGGGGGATTACGAGCAGTACTTC.

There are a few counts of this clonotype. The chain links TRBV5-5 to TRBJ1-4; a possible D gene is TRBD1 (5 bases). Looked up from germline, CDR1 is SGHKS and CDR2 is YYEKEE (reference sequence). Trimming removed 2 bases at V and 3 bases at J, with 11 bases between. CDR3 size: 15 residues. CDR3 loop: CASSLRGSANEKLFF. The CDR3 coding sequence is TGTGCCAGCAGCTTAAGGGGTTCGGCTAATGAAAAACTGTTTTTT. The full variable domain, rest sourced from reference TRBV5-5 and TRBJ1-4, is DAGVTQSPTHLIKTRGQQVTLRCSPISGHKSVSWYQQVLGQGPQFIFQYYEKEERGRGNFPDRFSARQFPNYSSELNVNALLLGDSALYLCASSLRGSANEKLFFGSGTQLSVL.

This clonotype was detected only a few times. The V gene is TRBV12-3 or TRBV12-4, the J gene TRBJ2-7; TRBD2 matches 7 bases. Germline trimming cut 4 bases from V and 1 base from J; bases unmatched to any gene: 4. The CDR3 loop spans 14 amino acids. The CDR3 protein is CASSSEAGSYEQYF. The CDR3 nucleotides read TGTGCCAGCAGTTCGGAAGCGGGGTCCTACGAGCAGTACTTC.

The CDR3 sequence: CASSPRQGIDQGAFF. The CDR3 nucleotides are TGCGCCAGCAGCCCAAGACAGGGGATTGATCAGGGAGCTTTCTTT. The chain combines TRBV4-1 with TRBJ1-1; 8 bases match TRBD1. This CDR3 comprises 15 residues. With V trimmed by 4 bases and J by 10 bases, 14 bases remained unmatched. CDR1 MGHRA and CDR2 YSYEKL come from the germline V gene.

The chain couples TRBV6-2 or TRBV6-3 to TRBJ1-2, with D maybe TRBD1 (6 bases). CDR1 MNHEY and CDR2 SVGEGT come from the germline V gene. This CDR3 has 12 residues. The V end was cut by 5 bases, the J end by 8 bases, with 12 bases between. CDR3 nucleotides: TGTGCCAGCAGTCTGGACGACAGGGGCTACACCTTC. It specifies CASSLDDRGYTF.

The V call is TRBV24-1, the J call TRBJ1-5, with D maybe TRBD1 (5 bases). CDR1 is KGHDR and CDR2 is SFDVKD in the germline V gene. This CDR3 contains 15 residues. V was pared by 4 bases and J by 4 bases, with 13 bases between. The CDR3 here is CATSDPTAPNQPQHF. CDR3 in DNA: TGTGCCACCAGTGACCCGACAGCCCCAAATCAGCCCCAGCATTTT.